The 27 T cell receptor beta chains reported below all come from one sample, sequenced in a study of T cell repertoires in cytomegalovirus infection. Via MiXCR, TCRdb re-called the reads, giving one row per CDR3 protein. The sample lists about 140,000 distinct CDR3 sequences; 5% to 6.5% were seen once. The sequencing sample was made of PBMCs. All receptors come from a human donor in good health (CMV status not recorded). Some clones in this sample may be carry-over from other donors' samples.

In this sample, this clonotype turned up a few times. The DNA of the CDR3 is TGTGCCAGCAGTGTTAGCGTGGGGGCTCAAGGCTACACCTTC. Protein: CASSVSVGAQGYTF. The gene calls are TRBV2 and TRBJ1-2, with D maybe TRBD1 (6 bases). The V gene lost 4 bases and the J gene lost 8 bases, with 17 bases spanning the gap. CDR3 length: 14 amino acids. The V gene's germline CDR1 is SNHLY and CDR2 FYNNEI.

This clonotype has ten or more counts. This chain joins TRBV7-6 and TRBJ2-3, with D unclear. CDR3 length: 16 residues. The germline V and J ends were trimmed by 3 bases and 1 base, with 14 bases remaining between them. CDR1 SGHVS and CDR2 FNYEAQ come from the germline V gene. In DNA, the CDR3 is TGTGCCAGCAGCTTGGGTCTCCCAAGAGGCACAGATACGCAGTATTTT. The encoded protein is CASSLGLPRGTDTQYF.

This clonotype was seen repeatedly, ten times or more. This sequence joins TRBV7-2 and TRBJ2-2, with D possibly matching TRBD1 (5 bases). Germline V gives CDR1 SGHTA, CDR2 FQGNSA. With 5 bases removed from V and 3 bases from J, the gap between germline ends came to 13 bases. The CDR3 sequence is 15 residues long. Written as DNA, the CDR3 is TGTGCCAGCAGCCCCCCCCAGGGTTACACCGGGGAGCTGTTTTTT. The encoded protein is CASSPPQGYTGELFF.

In DNA form, the CDR3 reads TGCGCCGTTGCGGGGGGGCTGGACACCGGGGAGCTGTTTTTT. It encodes CAVAGGLDTGELFF. The chain carries TRBV29-1 and TRBJ2-2; 9 nucleotides align to TRBD2. Germline assignment: CDR1 SQVTM and CDR2 ANQGSEA. This CDR3 contains 14 residues.

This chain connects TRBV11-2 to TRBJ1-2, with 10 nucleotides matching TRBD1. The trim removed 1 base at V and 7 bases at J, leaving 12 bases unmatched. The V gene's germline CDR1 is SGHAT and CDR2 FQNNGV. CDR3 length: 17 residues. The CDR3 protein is CASSLAGTGEVLGGYTF. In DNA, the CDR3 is TGTGCCAGCAGCTTAGCCGGGACAGGGGAGGTTCTTGGTGGCTACACCTTC.

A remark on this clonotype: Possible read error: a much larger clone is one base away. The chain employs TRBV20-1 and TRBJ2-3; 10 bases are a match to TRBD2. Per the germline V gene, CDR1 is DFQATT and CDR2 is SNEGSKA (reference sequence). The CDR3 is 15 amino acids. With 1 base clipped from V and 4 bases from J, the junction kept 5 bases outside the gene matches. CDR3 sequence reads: CSARGNSGGPDTQYF. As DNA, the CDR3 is TGCAGTGCTAGAGGTAATAGCGGGGGGCCAGATACGCAGTATTTT.

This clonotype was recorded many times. The CDR3 DNA is TGTGCCAGCAGCTCCGGACAGGGCGTCTACAATGAGCAGTTCTTC. It translates to CASSSGQGVYNEQFF. J is TRBJ2-1 and V is TRBV7-3, with TRBD1 identical over 8 bases. The ends lost 4 bases at V and 3 bases at J; junction bases unmatched: 5. Germline V lookup: CDR1 SGHTA, CDR2 FQGTGA. The CDR3 contains 15 residues.

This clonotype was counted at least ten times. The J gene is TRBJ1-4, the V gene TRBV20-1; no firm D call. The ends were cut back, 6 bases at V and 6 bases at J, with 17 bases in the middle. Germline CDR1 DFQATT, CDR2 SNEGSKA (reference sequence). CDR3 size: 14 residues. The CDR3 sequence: CSATKPDPDEKLFF. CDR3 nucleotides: TGCAGTGCCACCAAGCCCGACCCGGATGAAAAACTGTTTTTT.

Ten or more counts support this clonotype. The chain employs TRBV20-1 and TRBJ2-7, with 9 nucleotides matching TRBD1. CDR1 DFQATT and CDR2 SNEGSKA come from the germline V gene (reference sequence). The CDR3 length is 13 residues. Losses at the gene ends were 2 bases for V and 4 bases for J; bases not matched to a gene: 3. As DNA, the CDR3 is TGCAGTGCTAGAAGCGGGACAGGGTACGAGCAGTACTTC. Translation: CSARSGTGYEQYF.

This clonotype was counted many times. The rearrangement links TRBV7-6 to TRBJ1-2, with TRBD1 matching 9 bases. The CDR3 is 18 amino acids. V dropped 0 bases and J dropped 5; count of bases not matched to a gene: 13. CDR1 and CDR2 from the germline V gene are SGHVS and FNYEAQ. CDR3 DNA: TGTGCCAGCAGCTTAGCCCCCAGGGGACAGGGTGGGGGATATGGCTACACCTTC. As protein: CASSLAPRGQGGGYGYTF.

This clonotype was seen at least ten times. As DNA, the CDR3 is TGCGCCAGCAGCTCGGTAGGGACACCACCCCTCCACTTT. It codes for CASSSVGTPPLHF. The chain is built from TRBV5-1 and TRBJ1-6, with a tentative D call TRBD1 (6 bases). CDR1 and CDR2 (germline): SGHRS, YFSETQ. With 3 bases removed from V and 11 bases from J, the gap between germline ends came to 12 bases. CDR3 length: 13 residues.

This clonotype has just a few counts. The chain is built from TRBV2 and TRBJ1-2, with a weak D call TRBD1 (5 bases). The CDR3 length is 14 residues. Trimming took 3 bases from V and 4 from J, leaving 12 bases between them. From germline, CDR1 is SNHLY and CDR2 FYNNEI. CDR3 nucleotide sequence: TGTGCCAGCAGTGACACCAGGGCAAGCTATGGCTACACCTTC. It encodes CASSDTRASYGYTF.

The CDR3 region has the DNA TGTGCCAGCAGCTTGTCCAGCGCTAACTATGGCTACACCTTC. Protein sequence: CASSLSSANYGYTF. V is TRBV5-6 and J is TRBJ1-2; no clear D gene. V lost 1 base and J 0 bases, leaving 7 bases between the germline ends. The CDR3 is 14 residues long. Per germline, CDR1 SGHDT and CDR2 YYEEEE.

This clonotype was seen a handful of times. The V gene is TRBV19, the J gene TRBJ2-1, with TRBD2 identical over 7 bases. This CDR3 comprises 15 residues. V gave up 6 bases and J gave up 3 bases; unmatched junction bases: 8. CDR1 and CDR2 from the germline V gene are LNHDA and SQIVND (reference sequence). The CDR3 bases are TGTGCCAGTAGGGGACGGGGCGGGGGCTACAATGAGCAGTTCTTC. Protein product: CASRGRGGGYNEQFF.

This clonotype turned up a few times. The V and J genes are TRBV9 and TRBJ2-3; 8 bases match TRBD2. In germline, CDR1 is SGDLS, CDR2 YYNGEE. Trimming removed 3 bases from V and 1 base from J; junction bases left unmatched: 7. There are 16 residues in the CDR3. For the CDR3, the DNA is TGTGCCAGCAGCGCGGCGGGGGGTCGGGGCACAGATACGCAGTATTTT. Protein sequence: CASSAAGGRGTDTQYF. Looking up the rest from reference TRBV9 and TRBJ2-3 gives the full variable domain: DSGVTQTPKHLITATGQRVTLRCSPRSGDLSVYWYQQSLDQGLQFLIQYYNGEERAKGNILERFSAQQFPDLHSELNLSSLELGDSALYFCASSAAGGRGTDTQYFGPGTRLTVL.

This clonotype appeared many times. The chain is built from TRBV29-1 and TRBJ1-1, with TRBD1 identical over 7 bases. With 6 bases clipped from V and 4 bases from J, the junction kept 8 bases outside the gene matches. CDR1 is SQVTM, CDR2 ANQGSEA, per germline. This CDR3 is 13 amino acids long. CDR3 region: CSVLGQPGTEAFF. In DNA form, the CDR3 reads TGCAGCGTGCTGGGACAGCCGGGCACTGAAGCTTTCTTT.

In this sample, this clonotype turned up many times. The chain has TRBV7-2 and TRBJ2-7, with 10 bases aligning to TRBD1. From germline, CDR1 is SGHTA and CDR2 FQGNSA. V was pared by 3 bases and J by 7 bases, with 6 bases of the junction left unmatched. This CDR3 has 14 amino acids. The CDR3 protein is CASSFDRGLGEQYF. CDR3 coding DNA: TGTGCCAGCAGCTTCGACAGGGGGCTTGGGGAGCAGTACTTC.

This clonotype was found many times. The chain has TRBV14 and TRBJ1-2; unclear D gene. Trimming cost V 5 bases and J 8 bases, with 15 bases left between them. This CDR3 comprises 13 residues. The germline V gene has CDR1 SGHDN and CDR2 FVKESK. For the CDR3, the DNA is TGTGCCAGCAGCTCTCCTGGGTTCAGGGGCTACACCTTC. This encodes CASSSPGFRGYTF.

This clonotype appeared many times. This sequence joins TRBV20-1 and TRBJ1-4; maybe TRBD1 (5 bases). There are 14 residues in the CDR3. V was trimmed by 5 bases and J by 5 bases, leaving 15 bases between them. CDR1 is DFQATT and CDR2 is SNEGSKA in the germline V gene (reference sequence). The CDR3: CSAGHRNQNEKLFF. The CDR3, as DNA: TGCAGTGCTGGACACCGGAACCAGAATGAAAAACTGTTTTTT.

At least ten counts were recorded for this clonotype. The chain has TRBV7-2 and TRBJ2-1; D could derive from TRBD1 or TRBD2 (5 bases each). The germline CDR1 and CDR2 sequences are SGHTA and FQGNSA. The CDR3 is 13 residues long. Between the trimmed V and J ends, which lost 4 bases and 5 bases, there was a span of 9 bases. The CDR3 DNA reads TGTGCCAGCAGCTGGGGACCCCACAATGAGCAGTTCTTC. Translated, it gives CASSWGPHNEQFF.

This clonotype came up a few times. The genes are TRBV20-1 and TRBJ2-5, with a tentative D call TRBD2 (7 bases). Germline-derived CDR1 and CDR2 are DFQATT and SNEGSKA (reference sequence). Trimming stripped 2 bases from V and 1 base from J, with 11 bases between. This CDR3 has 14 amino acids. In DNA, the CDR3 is TGCAGTGCTAGAAGGGGGGGCTCCCAAGAGACCCAGTACTTC. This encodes CSARRGGSQETQYF.

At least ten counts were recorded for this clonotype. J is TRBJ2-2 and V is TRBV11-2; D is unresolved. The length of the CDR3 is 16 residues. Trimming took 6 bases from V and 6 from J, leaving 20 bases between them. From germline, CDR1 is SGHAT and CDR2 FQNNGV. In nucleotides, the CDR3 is TGTGCCAGCAGACGCAAGGCGCTATTGACACCCGGGGAGCTGTTTTTT. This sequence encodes CASRRKALLTPGELFF.

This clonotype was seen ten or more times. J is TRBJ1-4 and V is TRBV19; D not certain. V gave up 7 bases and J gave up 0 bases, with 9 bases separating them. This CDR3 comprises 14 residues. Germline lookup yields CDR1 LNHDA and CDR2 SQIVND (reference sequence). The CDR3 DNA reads TGTGCCAGTACCACGGTGGCAACTAATGAAAAACTGTTTTTT. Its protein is CASTTVATNEKLFF.

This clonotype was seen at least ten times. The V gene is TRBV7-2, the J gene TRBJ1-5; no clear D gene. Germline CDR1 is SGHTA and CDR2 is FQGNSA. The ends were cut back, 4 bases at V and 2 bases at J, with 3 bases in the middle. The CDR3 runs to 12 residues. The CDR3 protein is CASSSRNQPQHF. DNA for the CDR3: TGTGCCAGCAGCTCCCGCAATCAGCCCCAGCATTTT.

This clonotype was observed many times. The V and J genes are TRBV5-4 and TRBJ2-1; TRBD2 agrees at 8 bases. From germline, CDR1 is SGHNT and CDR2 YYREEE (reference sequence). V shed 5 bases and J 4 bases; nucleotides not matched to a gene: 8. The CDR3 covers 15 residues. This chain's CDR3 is CASSPGLGEYNEQFF. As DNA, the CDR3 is TGTGCCAGCAGTCCGGGACTAGGGGAGTACAATGAGCAGTTCTTC.

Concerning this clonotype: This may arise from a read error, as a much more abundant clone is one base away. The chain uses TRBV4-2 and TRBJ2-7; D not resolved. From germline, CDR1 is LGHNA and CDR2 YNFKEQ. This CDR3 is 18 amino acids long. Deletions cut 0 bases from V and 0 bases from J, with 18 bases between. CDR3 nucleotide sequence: TGTGCCAGCAGCCAAGAAGAGGTAGGAGATCACCTCTCCTACGAGCAGTACTTC. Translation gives CASSQEEVGDHLSYEQYF.

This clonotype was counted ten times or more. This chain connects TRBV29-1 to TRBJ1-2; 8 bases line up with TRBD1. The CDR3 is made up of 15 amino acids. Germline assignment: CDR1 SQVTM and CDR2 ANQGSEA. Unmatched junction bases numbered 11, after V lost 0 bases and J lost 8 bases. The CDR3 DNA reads TGCAGCGTTGAAGATAGGGCGTGGACAGGGAACGGCTACACCTTC. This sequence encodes CSVEDRAWTGNGYTF.